The 7 T cell receptor beta chains given below trace back to one sample, sequenced in a study of cytomegalovirus exposure and HLA in healthy donors. PCR employed 60 Vbeta and 13 Jbeta primers. The assay was immunoSEQ multiplex PCR, and TCRdb's table has in-frame clones only and misses some. The data contain around 100,000 clones, roughly 85% of them seen just once; the ten biggest clones take up around 3%. The sequencing input was PBMCs. Receptors were obtained from a woman between 40 and 50 years old in good health and CMV-seronegative.

The V gene is TRBV4-3, the J gene TRBJ2-4, with D unresolved. The CDR3 runs to 14 residues. V dropped 3 bases and J dropped 6 bases, with 12 bases sitting between them. Germline CDR1 is LGHNA and CDR2 is YSLEER. The CDR3 bases are TGCGCCAGCAGCCAGAACCTACGAGGAAACATTCAGTACTTC. Encoded protein: CASSQNLRGNIQYF.

The V call is TRBV10-3, the J call TRBJ1-4, with 10 nucleotides matching TRBD1. In germline, CDR1 is ENHRY, CDR2 SYGVKD. The CDR3 contains 14 residues. V lost 4 bases to trimming and J lost 4 bases; unmatched junction nucleotides: 0. The CDR3 nucleotides are TGTGCCATCAGTGGGACAGGGGGTAATGAAAAACTGTTTTTT. The encoded protein is CAISGTGGNEKLFF.

CDR3 loop: CASNFLPAGAYEQYF. The DNA of the CDR3 is TGTGCCAGCAACTTTCTTCCGGCCGGAGCCTACGAGCAGTACTTC. The chain employs TRBV6-1 and TRBJ2-7; D unresolved. Germline V gene sequence: CDR1 MNHNS, CDR2 SASEGT. The CDR3 has 15 amino acids. Trimming stripped 7 bases from V and 2 bases from J, with 18 bases between.

In its sample, this clone was seen a few times. The gene calls are TRBV28 and TRBJ1-1; TRBD1 matches at 7 bases. The CDR3 runs to 14 residues. V was pared by 3 bases and J by 5 bases, with 6 bases of the junction left unmatched. The germline V gene has CDR1 MDHEN and CDR2 SYDVKM. CDR3 nucleotides: TGTGCCAGCAGTTTCCCAGGGGGGTGGACTGAAGCTTTCTTT. This gives the protein CASSFPGGWTEAFF.

The chain recombines TRBV30 with TRBJ1-4; the D is unclear. Trimming shortened V by 0 bases and J by 5 bases, and 7 bases separated the two germline ends. CDR1 is GTSNPN and CDR2 is SVGIG in the germline V gene (reference sequence). This CDR3 spans 13 amino acids. CDR3 bases: TGTGCCTGGAGTGTAGACTCAAATGAAAAACTGTTTTTT. The encoded protein is CAWSVDSNEKLFF.

V gene TRBV7-2 combines with J gene TRBJ2-7; 7 bases match TRBD1. Trimming at V came to 3 bases and at J to 2 bases, leaving 10 bases not matched to a gene. Germline CDR1 SGHTA, CDR2 FQGNSA. The CDR3 consists of 16 residues. CDR3 sequence: CASSFRVGTETYEQYF. The CDR3 coding sequence is TGTGCCAGCAGCTTTCGGGTGGGGACAGAGACCTACGAGCAGTACTTC.

The chain has TRBV19 and TRBJ1-1; no reliable D call. This CDR3 region has 16 residues. CDR1 is LNHDA, CDR2 SQIVND, per germline (reference sequence). V was pared by 5 bases and J by 1 base, with 17 bases between. CDR3 nucleotides: TGTGCCAGTAGTCCAACGGGAGGGCGCGGGAACACTGAAGCTTTCTTT. It yields the protein CASSPTGGRGNTEAFF. Using reference TRBV19 and TRBJ1-1 for the parts outside the CDR3, the full variable domain is DGGITQSPKYLFRKEGQNVTLSCEQNLNHDAMYWYRQDPGQGLRLIYYSQIVNDFQKGDIAEGYSVSREKKESFPLTVTSAQKNPTAFYLCASSPTGGRGNTEAFFGQGTRLTVV.